This T cell receptor beta chain was identified during a study of immune reconstitution after stem cell transplant in scleroderma (dated by TCRdb to the late 2010s). Looking up the germline V gene (reference sequence) yields CDR1 DFQATT and CDR2 SNEGSKA. Counted from cysteine to phenylalanine, this CDR3 has 11 amino acids. Only the CDR3 DNA stays, 33 bases, in frame from base 1. V sheds 5 bases and J sheds 15 bases, leaving 17 bases between their ends. This clonotype is regarded as medium-sized (0.01 to 0.1%). What antigen it recognizes has not been identified. No much larger clone exists at a distance of one base, and base qualities are not known. The library was built by means of RT-PCR. Sequencing was carried out with an Illumina MiSeq. TCRdb handled the public reads itself, with Q25 trimming in fastp and clone calling in MiXCR, and kept productive beta chains. Rows are unified per CDR3 protein, each entry keeping the most common DNA and genes. The sample records 1,500 to 2,000 distinct CDR3 sequences, more than 6.5% of which are singletons. In total, the top ten clones hold more than 20% of the sample.

The receptor comes from a male donor with systemic sclerosis. The chain uses TRBV20-1 and TRBJ2-1; too little of a D gene remains to name it. This sample was gathered before or after autologous hematopoietic stem cell transplantation (not recorded which). The sequence in DNA is TGCAGTGCTTTTGCTATAGAGCCCGGGTTCTTC. Its amino acids are CSAFAIEPGFF.